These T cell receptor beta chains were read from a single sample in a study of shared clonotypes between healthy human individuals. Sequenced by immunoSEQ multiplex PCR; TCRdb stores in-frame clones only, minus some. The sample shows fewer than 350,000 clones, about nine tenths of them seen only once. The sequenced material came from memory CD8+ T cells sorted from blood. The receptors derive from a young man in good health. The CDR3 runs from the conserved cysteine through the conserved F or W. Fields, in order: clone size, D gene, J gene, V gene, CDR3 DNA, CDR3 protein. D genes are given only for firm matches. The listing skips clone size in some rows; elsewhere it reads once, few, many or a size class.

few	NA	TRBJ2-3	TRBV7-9	TGTGCCAGCAGCTTAGGGCTAGCGACCACAGATACGCAGTATTTT	CASSLGLATTDTQYF
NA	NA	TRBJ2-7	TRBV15	TGTGCCACCAGCTCCCGGGACGGCTACGAGCAGTACTTC	CATSSRDGYEQYF
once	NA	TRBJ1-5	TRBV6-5	TGTGCCAGCAGTTTATCCGGGTCCTTTAATCAGCCCCAGCATTTT	CASSLSGSFNQPQHF
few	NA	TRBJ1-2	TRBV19	TGTGCCAGTAGATCCGACGGGCTCACGTTGGTATTC	CASRSDGLTLVF
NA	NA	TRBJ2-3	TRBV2	TGTGCCAGCCCAAGAGGGCTACCCGATACGCAGTATTTT	CASPRGLPDTQYF
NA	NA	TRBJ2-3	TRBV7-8	TGTGCCAGCAGCTTAGGGTCCTCCTTCACAGATACGCAGTATTTT	CASSLGSSFTDTQYF
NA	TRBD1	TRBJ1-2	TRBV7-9	TGTGCCAGCAGCTCCAGCGGGACAGGGGGCTGGGGCTACACCTTC	CASSSSGTGGWGYTF
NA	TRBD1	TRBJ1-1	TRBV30	TGTGCCTGGAGTGTGGGACAGGAGATGAACACTGAAGCTTTCTTT	CAWSVGQEMNTEAFF
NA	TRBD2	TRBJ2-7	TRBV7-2	TGTGCCAGCAGCCCGGGACTAGCGGGGCCATCCTACGAGCAGTACTTC	CASSPGLAGPSYEQYF
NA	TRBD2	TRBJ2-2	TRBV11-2	TGTGCCAGCAGGCGCGGGGGTACCGGGGAGCTGTTTTTT	CASRRGGTGELFF
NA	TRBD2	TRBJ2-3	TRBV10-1	TGCGCCAGCGGCGGGGGGGCCCTCGATACGCAGTATTTT	CASGGGALDTQYF
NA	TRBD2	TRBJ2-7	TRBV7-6	TGTGCCAGCCGGGCTTTAGCGGGGGGCTCGAGCTCCTACGAGCAGTACTTC	CASRALAGGSSSYEQYF
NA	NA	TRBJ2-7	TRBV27	TGTGCCAGCAGTTTAGGGACACTATACGAGCAGTACTTC	CASSLGTLYEQYF
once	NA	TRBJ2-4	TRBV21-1	TGTGCCAGCAGCAAAAAGAAGGGTTTCGCCAAAAACATTCAGTACTTC	CASSKKKGFAKNIQYF
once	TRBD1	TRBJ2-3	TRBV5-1	TGCGCCAGCAGCTTATTCAGGGGGCGGTTGAGCACAGATACGCAGTATTTT	CASSLFRGRLSTDTQYF
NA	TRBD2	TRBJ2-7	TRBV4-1	TGCGCCAGCAGCCAGGATAGCGGGACGACCTACGAGCAGTACTTC	CASSQDSGTTYEQYF
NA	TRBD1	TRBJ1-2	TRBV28	TGTGTCATACCGGTAGGGACAGGGAGTCGTGGCTACACCTTC	CVIPVGTGSRGYTF
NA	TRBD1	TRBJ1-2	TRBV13	TGTGCCAGCAGCTGGGACAGGGGCGACGGCTACACCTTC	CASSWDRGDGYTF